These 7 T cell receptor beta chains share one sample of origin, sequenced in a study of Graves' ophthalmopathy and Graves' hyperthyroidism. Investigators amplified TCR beta CDR3 regions from RNA transcripts. First-round RT-PCR used HTBI primers; second-round multiplex PCR followed. TCRdb re-analysed the multiplex PCR reads in MiXCR, keeping a single row per CDR3 protein. Seen here are around 400,000 distinct CDR3 sequences, 21% observed once, and the top ten hold around 3%. The material sequenced was peripheral blood. Receptor source: a woman under 30 with stable Graves' hyperthyroidism.

There are many counts of this clonotype. V and J are TRBV28 and TRBJ2-7, with TRBD1 as a possible D gene (5 bases). CDR1 is MDHEN and CDR2 is SYDVKM in the germline V gene. The CDR3 is 15 amino acids. V gave up 6 bases and J gave up 2 bases, with 17 bases separating them. This CDR3 is CASSKTDTSTYEQYF. The CDR3 DNA sequence: TGTGCCAGCAGCAAGACGGACACCTCGACCTACGAGCAGTACTTC.

This clonotype occurred many times. The CDR3 DNA reads as TGTGCCAGCAGTTTAGGGAACAGGGTGGTCCAAGAGACCCAGTACTTC. It encodes CASSLGNRVVQETQYF. The V call is TRBV28, the J call TRBJ2-5, with D possibly matching TRBD1 (6 bases). Germline loops: CDR1 MDHEN, CDR2 SYDVKM. Trimming removed 2 bases at V and 1 base at J, with 14 bases between. The CDR3 loop spans 16 amino acids.

There are many counts of this clonotype. V is TRBV28 and J is TRBJ2-7; D not certain. This CDR3 has 13 residues. Germline V gene data show CDR1 as MDHEN and CDR2 as SYDVKM. V gave up 1 base and J gave up 0 bases, with 4 bases separating them. The CDR3 sequence is CASSLSVSYEQYF. CDR3 coding DNA: TGTGCCAGCAGTTTATCGGTCTCCTACGAGCAGTACTTC.

Of note for this clonotype: A much bigger clone sits one base away, suggesting this may be a read error. The V and J genes are TRBV12-3 or TRBV12-4 and TRBJ2-2; no definite D call. Trimming removed 10 bases from V and 1 base from J, with 16 bases in between. The CDR3 has 15 amino acids. The CDR3 sequence is CAIGLTGRNTGELFF. In nucleotides, the CDR3 is TGTGCCATCGGTTTGACCGGACGGAACACCGGGGAGCTGTTTTTT.

The sample holds many counts of this clonotype. Compared with germline, one end of the junction differs, possibly owing to a read error. The V and J genes are TRBV6-5 and TRBJ2-7, with TRBD1 matching 9 bases. Looked up from germline, CDR1 is MNHEY and CDR2 is SVGAGI. The CDR3 loop spans 13 amino acids. This chain's CDR3 is CASSDSGQGKQYF. The CDR3 DNA sequence: TGTGCCAGCAGTGACTCGGGACAGGGCAAGCAGTACTTC.

This clonotype was seen many times. The V and J genes are TRBV12-5 and TRBJ1-1, with 7 nucleotides matching TRBD1. V dropped 6 bases and J dropped 1; count of bases not matched to a gene: 2. Germline loops: CDR1 LGHNT, CDR2 FRNRAP. The CDR3 is made up of 13 amino acids. CDR3 sequence reads: CASGGTANTEAFF. CDR3 in DNA: TGTGCTAGTGGCGGGACAGCGAACACTGAAGCTTTCTTT.

The chain is built from TRBV20-1 and TRBJ2-5; 10 nucleotides line up with TRBD2. This CDR3 has 18 residues. After removal of 3 bases from V and 5 bases from J, the junction contained 18 bases not matched to a gene. Germline V gene data show CDR1 as DFQATT and CDR2 as SNEGSKA (reference sequence). The CDR3 region is CSASQASGSGEGGETQYF. CDR3 nucleotide sequence: TGCAGTGCTAGTCAGGCTAGCGGGAGCGGGGAGGGCGGGGAGACCCAGTACTTC.